One sample yielded the 17 T cell receptor beta chains listed below, sequenced in a study of PD-1 blockade in classical Hodgkin lymphoma. Regarding time point: cycle 4 day 1 (C4D1), after six to seven weeks of nivolumab. After autologous stem cell transplantation all patients relapsed, and prior brentuximab vedotin exposure differed between cohorts. Sequenced by immunoSEQ multiplex PCR; TCRdb stores in-frame clones only, minus some. Of just under 40,000 clones in the sample, 77% were seen once. The starting material was peripheral blood mononuclear cells (PBMCs), obtained before the fourth cycle of nivolumab. All receptors derive from a human donor with classical Hodgkin lymphoma.

This CDR3 reads CASSQDGGTSNEKLFF. The DNA of the CDR3 is TGCGCCAGCAGCCAAGATGGGGGGACTTCGAATGAAAAACTGTTTTTT. The V call is TRBV4-1, the J call TRBJ1-4; TRBD1 is a possible D gene (5 bases). The V end lost 0 bases, the J end lost 5 bases, and 13 bases lay between the germline ends. Germline assignment: CDR1 MGHRA and CDR2 YSYEKL. The CDR3 length is 16 residues.

The chain is built from TRBV7-9 and TRBJ2-6; D call uncertain. The CDR3 is made up of 15 amino acids. Germline V gene data show CDR1 as SEHNR and CDR2 as FQNEAQ (reference sequence). V lost 8 bases and J lost 2, with 13 bases in between. CDR3 region: CASVRGGTGANVLTF. CDR3 nucleotide sequence: TGTGCCAGCGTTCGAGGCGGAACTGGGGCCAACGTCCTGACTTTC.

This chain uses TRBV14 with TRBJ2-5; perhaps D is TRBD1 or TRBD2 (5 bases each). Trimming left V 4 bases short and J 4 bases short, with 19 bases between. CDR1 and CDR2 (germline): SGHDN, FVKESK. The CDR3 is 16 residues long. CDR3: CASSPTPGTVGETQYF. CDR3 in DNA: TGTGCCAGCAGCCCAACCCCCGGGACGGTGGGAGAGACCCAGTACTTC.

V is TRBV4-3 and J is TRBJ2-5, with TRBD1 matching over 7 bases. Germline V gene lookup returns CDR1 LGHNA and CDR2 YSLEER. The length of the CDR3 is 13 residues. The V and J ends lost 6 bases and 4 bases, in that order; junction bases with no gene match: 5. The CDR3 region is CASSQTGTETQYF. Here the CDR3 DNA reads TGCGCCAGCAGTCAGACAGGGACAGAGACCCAGTACTTC.

The chain combines TRBV5-6 with TRBJ2-2; 8 nucleotides line up with TRBD1. CDR3 size: 16 residues. V was clipped by 0 bases and J by 4 bases; unmatched bases: 5. CDR1 is SGHDT and CDR2 is YYEEEE in the germline V gene. The CDR3: CASSLVGQDTTGELFF. CDR3 DNA: TGTGCCAGCAGCTTGGTGGGACAGGACACCACCGGGGAGCTGTTTTTT.

The chain uses TRBV4-3 and TRBJ2-5; TRBD2 might be the D (6 bases). Trimming removed 0 bases at V and 7 bases at J, with 12 bases between. Germline-derived CDR1 and CDR2 are LGHNA and YSLEER. The CDR3 spans 14 residues. CDR3 in amino acids: CASSQEEGRGTQYF. CDR3 nucleotide sequence: TGCGCCAGCAGCCAAGAGGAGGGCCGTGGGACCCAGTACTTC.

This clone was seen only once. The chain couples TRBV6-4 to TRBJ2-6; D remains unclear. Germline V lookup: CDR1 MRHNA, CDR2 SNTAGT. The CDR3 is 15 residues long. V shed 4 bases and J shed 0 bases, with 7 bases lying between them. Here the CDR3 DNA reads TGTGCCAGCAGTGTTTCGAGCTCTGGGGCCAACGTCCTGACTTTC. Protein: CASSVSSSGANVLTF.

This clone came up once. The CDR3 coding sequence is TGTGCCAGCAGCTTAGAGGGGGGCAGCTCCTACGAGCAGTACTTC. Protein product: CASSLEGGSSYEQYF. This sequence joins TRBV7-6 and TRBJ2-7; tentatively, D is TRBD1 or TRBD2 (6 bases each). The CDR3 has 15 residues. Germline V gene data show CDR1 as SGHVS and CDR2 as FNYEAQ. Trimming removed 1 base at V and 0 bases at J, with 10 bases between.

The chain couples TRBV7-9 to TRBJ1-2, with a tentative D call TRBD1 (6 bases). Germline values: CDR1 SEHNR, CDR2 FQNEAQ (reference sequence). With 1 base removed from V and 2 bases from J, the gap between germline ends came to 11 bases. This CDR3 is built from 15 residues. The CDR3 here is CASSLVQGTNYGYTF. In DNA, the CDR3 is TGTGCCAGCAGCTTAGTACAGGGTACGAACTATGGCTACACCTTC.

The rearrangement joins TRBV4-3 to TRBJ1-1; D gene ambiguous. The CDR3 spans 13 residues. Germline V gene lookup returns CDR1 LGHNA and CDR2 YSLEER. V was clipped by 1 base and J by 0 bases, with 3 bases between them. The CDR3 reads CASSQGVNTEAFF. Here the CDR3 DNA reads TGCGCCAGCAGCCAAGGGGTGAACACTGAAGCTTTCTTT.

J is TRBJ2-3 and V is TRBV21-1; the D call of TRBD2 is as the table states it, not checked on the DNA. TRBV21-1 is a recognized pseudogene. There are 17 residues in the CDR3. CDR3 nucleotide sequence: TGTGCCAGCAGCAAAGGAGGGAGGGGGACTAGCACAGATACGCAGTATTTT. It is translated as CASSKGGRGTSTDTQYF.

V usage is TRBV7-2 and J usage is TRBJ2-5; D may correspond to TRBD1 or TRBD2 (5 bases each). CDR3 length: 14 residues. The ends were cut back, 1 base at V and 4 bases at J, with 10 bases in the middle. Per germline, CDR1 SGHTA and CDR2 FQGNSA. The CDR3 DNA sequence: TGTGCCAGCAGCTTAGGAGGGGACGGAGAGACCCAGTACTTC. Protein: CASSLGGDGETQYF.

This clone showed up just a few times. The gene calls are TRBV4-2 and TRBJ2-3; TRBD2 is a possible D gene (6 bases). This CDR3 contains 13 residues. Trimming cost V 2 bases and J 6 bases, with 9 bases left between them. Germline values: CDR1 LGHNA, CDR2 YNFKEQ. In nucleotides, the CDR3 is TGTGCCAGCAGCCAAATCGCGGGGGATACGCAGTATTTT. It translates to CASSQIAGDTQYF.

V gene TRBV5-1 combines with J gene TRBJ2-6; possible D gene TRBD1, 6 bases. V was shortened by 2 bases and J by 0 bases, with 9 bases between the two germline ends. Germline CDR1 SGHRS, CDR2 YFSETQ. This CDR3 is built from 16 residues. The CDR3 spells CASSLGGSSGANVLTF. The CDR3 DNA sequence: TGCGCCAGCAGCTTAGGGGGTAGCTCTGGGGCCAACGTCCTGACTTTC.

V usage is TRBV7-2 and J usage is TRBJ2-3; D unresolved. The CDR3 is made up of 14 amino acids. V was trimmed by 1 base and J by 2 bases, leaving 7 bases between them. Germline lookup yields CDR1 SGHTA and CDR2 FQGNSA. The CDR3 coding sequence is TGTGCCAGCAGCTTAGGTAGTTCCACAGATACGCAGTATTTT. Translation gives CASSLGSSTDTQYF.

This clone qualifies as medium-sized. This specimen includes other DNA sequences encoding the same CDR3. The chain is built from TRBV5-4 and TRBJ1-1; 11 bases agree with TRBD1. CDR1 and CDR2 (germline): SGHNT, YYREEE (reference sequence). The V gene end was trimmed by 4 bases and the J gene end by 3 bases; junction bases not matched to a gene: 5. The CDR3 consists of 15 residues. CDR3 residues: CASSLGQGAHTEAFF. In nucleotides, the CDR3 is TGTGCCAGCAGCCTCGGACAGGGGGCCCACACTGAAGCTTTCTTT.

This clone was detected only a few times. The chain employs TRBV7-3 and TRBJ1-1, with D uncertain. The CDR3 has 12 residues. Trimming removed 4 bases at V and 4 bases at J, with 7 bases between. CDR1 is SGHTA and CDR2 is FQGTGA in the germline V gene. The CDR3 reads CASSWTSTEAFF. CDR3 bases: TGTGCCAGCAGCTGGACGAGCACTGAAGCTTTCTTT.